These 3 T cell receptor beta chains were sequenced from one sample in a study of CXCR3-negative and CXCR3-positive naive CD8 T cells. The authors prepared UMI-labeled TRB cDNA libraries by 5' RACE. TCRdb derives one entry per CDR3 protein from the 5' RACE reads, leaving out DNA. The ten most abundant clones cover about 15% of a sample with about 48,000 distinct CDR3 sequences. Source material: memory CD8+ T cells from blood. These receptor sequences come from a human donor in good health. Some clones in this sample may be carry-over from other donors' samples.

The chain is built from TRBV29-1 and TRBJ2-7; with no DNA, the TCRdb D assignment of TRBD1 cannot be verified. Germline lookup yields CDR1 SQVTM and CDR2 ANQGSEA. The CDR3 is 16 amino acids. CDR3 amino acids: CSVEENGTPLGSGQYF.

The chain recombines TRBV30 with TRBJ2-7; TCRdb's assignment of TRBD1 cannot be checked, as there is no DNA. The CDR3 length is 13 residues. Germline V gene data show CDR1 as GTSNPN and CDR2 as SVGIG (reference sequence). CDR3 protein: CAWSVGGWYEQYF.

This chain uses TRBV7-9 with TRBJ1-2. The CDR3 is made up of 14 amino acids. Germline CDR1 SEHNR, CDR2 FQNEAQ (reference sequence). This CDR3 is CASSLAGSLYGYTF.